Each of the 24 T cell receptor beta chains below was sequenced from the same sample in a study of control samples from healthy donors and cancer patients. Profiled with immunoSEQ multiplex PCR; TCRdb holds only in-frame clones, not every one. The sample consists of approximately 86,000 clones, about 92% of them appearing once. The sample comprised blood. The receptor set was obtained from a woman in her twenties or thirties in good health.

The genes are TRBV28 and TRBJ1-2; D possibly corresponds to TRBD1 (6 bases). Germline V gives CDR1 MDHEN, CDR2 SYDVKM. Trimming pared 6 bases from V and 8 bases from J, leaving 22 bases between. The CDR3 is 15 residues long. CDR3 region: CASSAEQGDARGYTF. The CDR3 coding sequence is TGTGCCAGCAGCGCCGAACAGGGCGATGCTCGGGGCTACACCTTC.

The V call is TRBV2, the J call TRBJ1-1; D is unclear. The V and J ends lost 3 bases and 5 bases respectively, with 10 bases between them. There are 13 residues in the CDR3. The V gene's germline CDR1 is SNHLY and CDR2 FYNNEI. This CDR3 reads CASSDYGWTEAFF. CDR3 sequence (DNA): TGTGCCAGCAGTGACTACGGTTGGACTGAAGCTTTCTTT.

The V gene is TRBV7-9, the J gene TRBJ1-1; D unclear. The CDR3 length is 14 residues. With 0 bases removed from V and 3 bases from J, the gap between germline ends came to 8 bases. Germline V gene data show CDR1 as SEHNR and CDR2 as FQNEAQ (reference sequence). The CDR3 loop reads CASSLAPWDTEAFF. The CDR3 coding sequence is TGTGCCAGCAGCTTAGCTCCTTGGGACACTGAAGCTTTCTTT.

The chain uses TRBV12-3 or TRBV12-4 and TRBJ1-2, with D possibly being TRBD1 (5 bases). The CDR3 extends over 13 amino acids. V was cut by 3 bases and J by 3 bases, with 8 bases left in between. The CDR3 loop reads CASSLGGHYGYTF. The CDR3 DNA reads TGTGCCAGCAGTTTGGGGGGTCACTATGGCTACACCTTC.

This clone was picked up one time. The genes are TRBV27 and TRBJ2-3; 7 nucleotides align to TRBD2. In germline, CDR1 is MNHEY, CDR2 SMNVEV (reference sequence). J gave up 0 bases and V 0 bases, and 6 bases lay outside the gene matches. CDR3 size: 17 residues. The CDR3 DNA is TGTGCCAGCAGTTTATCGCCCCTAGCGGCCAGCACAGATACGCAGTATTTT. Its protein is CASSLSPLAASTDTQYF.

The CDR3 DNA reads as TGTGCCATCAGTCTGACAGAGAACACTGAAGCTTTCTTT. Its translation is CAISLTENTEAFF. The chain uses TRBV10-3 and TRBJ1-1, with a weak D call TRBD1 (5 bases). CDR1 is ENHRY, CDR2 SYGVKD, per germline. The CDR3 has 13 amino acids. Trimming cost V 5 bases and J 1 base, with 8 bases left between them.

V usage is TRBV24-1 and J usage is TRBJ1-5; D is unclear. The CDR3 sequence is 14 residues long. The V and J ends lost 3 bases and 3 bases respectively, with 8 bases between them. Germline assignment: CDR1 KGHDR and CDR2 SFDVKD. The CDR3 region is CATSDVTFNQPQHF. Written as DNA, the CDR3 is TGTGCCACCAGTGATGTGACATTCAATCAGCCCCAGCATTTT.

The chain links TRBV19 to TRBJ1-5; D gene unclear. V lost 3 bases, J lost 0 bases, and 9 bases lay in between. Germline assignment: CDR1 LNHDA and CDR2 SQIVND (reference sequence). The CDR3 totals 15 residues. CDR3 coding DNA: TGTGCCAGTAGTATCCCTCTCTATAGCAATCAGCCCCAGCATTTT. Residues: CASSIPLYSNQPQHF.

The V call is TRBV4-2, the J call TRBJ2-1; 10 bases match TRBD2. The ends lost 4 bases at V and 0 bases at J; junction bases unmatched: 3. Germline CDR1 is LGHNA and CDR2 is YNFKEQ. The CDR3 totals 16 residues. CDR3 sequence (DNA): TGTGCCAGCAGCCTGGCTAGCGGGAGCTCCTACAATGAGCAGTTCTTC. Amino acids: CASSLASGSSYNEQFF.

This chain uses TRBV5-1 with TRBJ2-2, with TRBD1 as a possible D gene (5 bases). Between the trimmed V and J ends, which lost 3 bases and 6 bases, there was a span of 15 bases. Germline V CDR1 and CDR2: SGHRS, YFSETQ. This CDR3 region has 15 residues. The CDR3 spells CASSYRQRFAGELFF. The CDR3 nucleotides are TGCGCCAGCAGCTACCGACAGAGATTCGCCGGGGAGCTGTTTTTT. The variable domain in full, completed from reference TRBV5-1 and TRBJ2-2, reads KAGVTQTPRYLIKTRGQQVTLSCSPISGHRSVSWYQQTPGQGLQFLFEYFSETQRNKGNFPGRFSGRQFSNSRSEMNVSTLELGDSALYLCASSYRQRFAGELFFGEGSRLTVL.

This chain connects TRBV10-3 to TRBJ2-5, with TRBD2 matching 10 bases. Germline V gene sequence: CDR1 ENHRY, CDR2 SYGVKD. The CDR3 totals 15 residues. The J segment lost 4 bases and the V segment lost 4 bases, leaving 6 bases of the junction unmatched. The DNA of the CDR3 is TGTGCCATCAGTGGTACTAGCGGGGAGGGAGAGACCCAGTACTTC. Amino acids: CAISGTSGEGETQYF.

This clone has more than one count but fewer than ten. This chain links TRBV6-5 with TRBJ2-3; TRBD2 is a possible D gene (5 bases). V was trimmed by 6 bases and J by 4 bases, leaving 17 bases between them. The CDR3 consists of 15 residues. Looked up from germline, CDR1 is MNHEY and CDR2 is SVGAGI. The CDR3 DNA reads TGTGCCAGCAGCATAGGTGCCGGAGGTGCAGATACGCAGTATTTT. This gives the protein CASSIGAGGADTQYF.

The count of this clone is one. This chain joins TRBV7-8 and TRBJ1-2, with 7 positions matching TRBD1. Germline V gene sequence: CDR1 SGHVS, CDR2 FQNEAQ. Trimming removed 1 base from V and 8 bases from J; junction bases left unmatched: 7. The CDR3 is 14 residues long. The CDR3, as DNA: TGTGCCAGCAGCTTAGGACAGGGTACGGAGGGCTACACCTTC. Protein product: CASSLGQGTEGYTF.

This sequence joins TRBV18 and TRBJ2-5; D tentatively fits TRBD1 or TRBD2 (5 bases each). The germline V gene has CDR1 KGHSH and CDR2 LQKENI. V dropped 2 bases and J dropped 5 bases, with 12 bases sitting between them. The length of the CDR3 is 14 residues. The CDR3 DNA sequence: TGTGCCAGCTCACCAGTTGCAGGGAGCGAGACCCAGTACTTC. It encodes CASSPVAGSETQYF.

This chain connects TRBV15 to TRBJ2-7, with no clear D. The CDR3 runs 12 residues. Germline V CDR1 and CDR2: LNHNV, YYDKDF (reference sequence). Trimming cost V 1 base and J 5 bases, with 6 bases left between them. This chain's CDR3 is CATSRASNEQYF. CDR3 nucleotide sequence: TGTGCCACCAGCAGAGCGTCCAACGAGCAGTACTTC.

The chain carries TRBV11-3 and TRBJ2-2; no reliable D call. Deletions cut 2 bases from V and 6 bases from J, with 7 bases between. From germline, CDR1 is SGHNT and CDR2 YENEEA. The CDR3 has 13 amino acids. The CDR3 reads CASSLRDPGELFF. The CDR3 nucleotides are TGTGCCAGCAGCTTACGCGATCCCGGGGAGCTGTTTTTT. The whole variable domain, remainder taken from reference TRBV11-3 and TRBJ2-2, is EAGVVQSPRYKIIEKKQPVAFWCNPISGHNTLYWYLQNLGQGPELLIRYENEEAVDDSQLPKDRFSAERLKGVDSTLKIQPAELGDSAVYLCASSLRDPGELFFGEGSRLTVL.

The rearrangement joins TRBV5-1 to TRBJ2-5, with D perhaps TRBD2 (6 bases). CDR1 is SGHRS, CDR2 YFSETQ, per germline. The V end was cut by 1 base, the J end by 1 base, with 14 bases between. The CDR3 runs to 16 residues. The DNA for the CDR3 is TGCGCCAGCAGCTTGTCGCGAGCTAGCGCCCAAGAGACCCAGTACTTC. It codes for CASSLSRASAQETQYF.

The chain joins TRBV29-1 to TRBJ1-1, with a tentative D call TRBD1 (5 bases). V was trimmed by 2 bases and J by 4 bases, leaving 11 bases between them. The CDR3 is 13 amino acids. The germline CDR1 and CDR2 sequences are SQVTM and ANQGSEA. CDR3 in amino acids: CSVELRGGTEAFF. The DNA of the CDR3 is TGCAGCGTTGAATTACGGGGGGGCACTGAAGCTTTCTTT. The full variable domain, its missing parts supplied by reference TRBV29-1 and TRBJ1-1, is SAVISQKPSRDICQRGTSLTIQCQVDSQVTMMFWYRQQPGQSLTLIATANQGSEATYESGFVIDKFPISRPNLTFSTLTVSNMSPEDSSIYLCSVELRGGTEAFFGQGTRLTVV.

The chain carries TRBV28 and TRBJ1-2; D unclear. V gave up 3 bases and J gave up 8 bases, with 13 bases separating them. Germline lookup yields CDR1 MDHEN and CDR2 SYDVKM. This CDR3 has 13 residues. CDR3 sequence reads: CASSFSGLQGYTF. CDR3 DNA sequence: TGTGCCAGCAGTTTTTCTGGGTTGCAAGGCTACACCTTC.

V usage is TRBV19 and J usage is TRBJ1-2, with D perhaps matching TRBD1 (5 bases). V lost 7 bases to trimming and J lost 4 bases, with 19 bases between them. Germline V CDR1 and CDR2: LNHDA, SQIVND (reference sequence). The CDR3 runs to 15 residues. The CDR3 sequence is CASNDGAATAYGYTF. CDR3 bases: TGTGCCAGTAATGACGGAGCCGCGACAGCCTATGGCTACACCTTC.

The chain recombines TRBV7-2 with TRBJ2-1, with D unresolved. The CDR3 length is 13 residues. From germline, CDR1 is SGHTA and CDR2 FQGNSA. Trimming took 5 bases from V and 6 from J, leaving 11 bases between them. The CDR3 sequence: CASSTPGPNEQFF. The DNA for the CDR3 is TGTGCCAGCAGCACCCCCGGGCCCAATGAGCAGTTCTTC.

Notes on this clone: Other DNA sequences in the same sample also yield this CDR3. The J gene is TRBJ2-3, the V gene TRBV7-3; no clear D. Between the trimmed V and J ends, which lost 3 bases and 1 base, there was a span of 8 bases. Germline V gene sequence: CDR1 SGHTA, CDR2 FQGTGA. There are 14 residues in the CDR3. The DNA of the CDR3 is TGTGCCAGCAGCTTCCTAGGAGGCACAGATACGCAGTATTTT. It codes for CASSFLGGTDTQYF.

This chain uses TRBV6-4 with TRBJ2-7, with a possible D match to TRBD1 (5 bases). Between the trimmed V and J ends, which lost 4 bases and 1 base, there was a span of 8 bases. Germline CDR1 MRHNA, CDR2 SNTAGT. The CDR3 extends over 13 amino acids. The CDR3 is CASSGGQSYEQYF. As DNA, the CDR3 is TGTGCCAGCAGTGGCGGACAATCCTACGAGCAGTACTTC.

This clone has a single count. The chain employs TRBV24-1 and TRBJ2-5; D ambiguous. V shed 1 base and J shed 5 bases, with 7 bases lying between them. The CDR3 is made up of 13 amino acids. Germline-derived CDR1 and CDR2 are KGHDR and SFDVKD. The CDR3 loop reads CATSDFGLETQYF. DNA for the CDR3: TGTGCCACCAGTGATTTTGGTCTTGAGACCCAGTACTTC.